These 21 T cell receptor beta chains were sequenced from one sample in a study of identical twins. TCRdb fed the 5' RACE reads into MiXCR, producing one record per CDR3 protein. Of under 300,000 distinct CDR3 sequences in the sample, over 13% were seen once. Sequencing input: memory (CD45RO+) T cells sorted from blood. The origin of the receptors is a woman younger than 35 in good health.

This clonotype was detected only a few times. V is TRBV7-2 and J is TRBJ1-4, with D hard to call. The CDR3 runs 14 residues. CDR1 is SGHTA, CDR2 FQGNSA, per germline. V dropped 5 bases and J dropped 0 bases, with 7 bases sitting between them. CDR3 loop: CASSQSSTNEKLFF. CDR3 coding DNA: TGTGCCAGCAGCCAGTCTTCAACTAATGAAAAACTGTTTTTT.

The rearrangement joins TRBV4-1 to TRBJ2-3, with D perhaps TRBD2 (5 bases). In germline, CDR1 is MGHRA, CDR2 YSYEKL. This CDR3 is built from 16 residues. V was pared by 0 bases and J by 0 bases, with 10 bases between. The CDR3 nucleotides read TGCGCCAGCAGCCAAGATGTCGCGGGTAGCACAGATACGCAGTATTTT. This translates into CASSQDVAGSTDTQYF.

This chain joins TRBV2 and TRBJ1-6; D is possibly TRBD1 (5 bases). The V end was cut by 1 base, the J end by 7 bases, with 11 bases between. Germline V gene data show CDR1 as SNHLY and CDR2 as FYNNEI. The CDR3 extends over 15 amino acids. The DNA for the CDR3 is TGTGCCAGCAGTGAAGTTGGGCAGGGAAATTCACCCCTCCACTTT. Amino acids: CASSEVGQGNSPLHF.

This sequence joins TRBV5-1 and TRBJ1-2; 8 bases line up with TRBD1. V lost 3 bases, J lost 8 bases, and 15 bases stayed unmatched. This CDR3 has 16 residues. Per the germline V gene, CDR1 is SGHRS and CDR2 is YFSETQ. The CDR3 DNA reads TGCGCCAGCAGCTCCGGGTACCGGGCACAGGGGGAAGGCTACACCTTC. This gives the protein CASSSGYRAQGEGYTF.

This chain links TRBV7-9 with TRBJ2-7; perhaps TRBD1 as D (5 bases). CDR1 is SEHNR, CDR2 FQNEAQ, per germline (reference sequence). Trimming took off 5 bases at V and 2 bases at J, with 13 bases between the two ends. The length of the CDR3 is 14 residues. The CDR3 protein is CASSATQGTYEQYF. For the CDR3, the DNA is TGTGCCAGCAGCGCGACCCAGGGAACCTACGAGCAGTACTTC.

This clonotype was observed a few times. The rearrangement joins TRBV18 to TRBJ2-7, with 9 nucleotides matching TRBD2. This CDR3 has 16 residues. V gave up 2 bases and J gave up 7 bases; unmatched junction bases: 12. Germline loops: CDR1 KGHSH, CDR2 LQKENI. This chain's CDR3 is CASSPSAGLASGEQYF. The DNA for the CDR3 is TGTGCCAGCTCACCATCAGCGGGACTAGCCTCTGGTGAGCAGTACTTC.

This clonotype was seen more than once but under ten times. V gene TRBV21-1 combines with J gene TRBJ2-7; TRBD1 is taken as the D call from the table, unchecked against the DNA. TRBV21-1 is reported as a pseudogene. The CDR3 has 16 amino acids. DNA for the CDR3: TGTGCCAGCAGCATATCCCTCAGACAGTGGGGAACGGAGCAGTACTTC. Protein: CASSISLRQWGTEQYF.

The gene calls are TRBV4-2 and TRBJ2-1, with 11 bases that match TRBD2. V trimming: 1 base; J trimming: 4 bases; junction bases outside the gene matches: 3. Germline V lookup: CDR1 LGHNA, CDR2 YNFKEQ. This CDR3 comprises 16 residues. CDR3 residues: CASSQGRTSGYNEQFF. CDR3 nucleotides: TGTGCCAGCAGCCAAGGGAGGACTAGCGGGTACAATGAGCAGTTCTTC.

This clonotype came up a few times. CDR3 DNA sequence: TGCAGTGCCGTCTCCCCCGGGACTAGCGACGGTGAGCAGTTCTTC. This encodes CSAVSPGTSDGEQFF. This chain joins TRBV20-1 and TRBJ2-1, with TRBD2 identical over 10 bases. V shed 6 bases, J shed 9 bases, and the junction held 14 bases outside the gene matches. The CDR3 runs to 15 residues. Germline V gives CDR1 DFQATT, CDR2 SNEGSKA (reference sequence).

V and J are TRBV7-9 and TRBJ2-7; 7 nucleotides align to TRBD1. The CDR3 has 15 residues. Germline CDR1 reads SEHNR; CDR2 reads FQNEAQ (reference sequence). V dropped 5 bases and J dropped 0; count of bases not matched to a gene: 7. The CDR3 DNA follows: TGTGCCAGCAGCGAGGGACAGCCAAGCTCCTACGAGCAGTACTTC. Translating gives CASSEGQPSSYEQYF.

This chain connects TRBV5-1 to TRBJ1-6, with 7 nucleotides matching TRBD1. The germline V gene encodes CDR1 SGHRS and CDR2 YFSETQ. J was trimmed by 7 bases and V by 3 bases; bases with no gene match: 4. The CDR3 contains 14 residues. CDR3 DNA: TGCGCCAGCAGCTGGGGGACAGAAAATTCACCCCTCCACTTT. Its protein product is CASSWGTENSPLHF.

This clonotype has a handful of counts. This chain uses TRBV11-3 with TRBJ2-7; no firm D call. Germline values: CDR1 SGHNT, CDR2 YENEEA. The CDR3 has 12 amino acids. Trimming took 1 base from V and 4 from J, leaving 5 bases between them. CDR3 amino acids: CASSLAEYEQYF. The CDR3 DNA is TGTGCCAGCAGCTTAGCAGAGTACGAGCAGTACTTC.

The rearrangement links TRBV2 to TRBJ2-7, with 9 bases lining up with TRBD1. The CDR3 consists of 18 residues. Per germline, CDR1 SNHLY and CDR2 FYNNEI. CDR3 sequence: CTFSLAHRTGDRSYEQYF. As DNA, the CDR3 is TGTACCTTCAGTTTAGCGCATAGGACAGGGGACAGGTCCTACGAGCAGTACTTC.

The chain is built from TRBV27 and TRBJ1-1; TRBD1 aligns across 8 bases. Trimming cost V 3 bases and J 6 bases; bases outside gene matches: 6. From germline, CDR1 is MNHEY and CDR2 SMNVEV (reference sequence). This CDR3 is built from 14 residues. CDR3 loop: CASSFRRGRSEAFF. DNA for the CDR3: TGTGCCAGCAGTTTCCGCAGGGGGCGTTCTGAAGCTTTCTTT.

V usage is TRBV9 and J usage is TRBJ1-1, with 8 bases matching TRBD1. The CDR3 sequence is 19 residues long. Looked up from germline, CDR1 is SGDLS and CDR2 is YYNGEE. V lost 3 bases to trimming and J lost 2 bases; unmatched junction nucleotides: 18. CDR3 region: CASSDSILGRDRRNTEAFF. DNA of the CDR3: TGTGCCAGCAGCGACTCCATCTTGGGTCGGGACAGGAGAAACACTGAAGCTTTCTTT.

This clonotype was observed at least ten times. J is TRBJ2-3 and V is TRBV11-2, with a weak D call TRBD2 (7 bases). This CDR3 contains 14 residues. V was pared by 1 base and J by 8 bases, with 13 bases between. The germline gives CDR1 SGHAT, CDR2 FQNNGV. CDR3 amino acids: CASSLGGGDGTQYF. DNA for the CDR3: TGTGCCAGCAGCTTAGGGGGGGGCGATGGTACGCAGTATTTT.

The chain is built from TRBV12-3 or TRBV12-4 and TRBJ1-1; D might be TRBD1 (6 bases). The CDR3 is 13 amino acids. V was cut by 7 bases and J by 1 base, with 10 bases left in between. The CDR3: CASTQDRNTEAFF. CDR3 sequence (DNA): TGTGCCAGCACCCAGGACAGGAACACTGAAGCTTTCTTT.

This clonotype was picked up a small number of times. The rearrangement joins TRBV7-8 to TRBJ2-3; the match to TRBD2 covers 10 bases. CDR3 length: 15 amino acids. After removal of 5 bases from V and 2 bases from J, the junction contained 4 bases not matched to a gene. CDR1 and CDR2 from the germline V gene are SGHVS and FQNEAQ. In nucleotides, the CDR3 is TGTGCCAGCAGCGTTAGCGGGGGGACCACAGATACGCAGTATTTT. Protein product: CASSVSGGTTDTQYF.

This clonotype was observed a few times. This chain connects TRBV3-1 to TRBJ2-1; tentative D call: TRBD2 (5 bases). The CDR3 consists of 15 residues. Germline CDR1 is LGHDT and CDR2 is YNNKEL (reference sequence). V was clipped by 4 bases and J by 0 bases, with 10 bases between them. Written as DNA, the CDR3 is TGTGCCAGCAGCCCCCGACTATACTCCTACAATGAGCAGTTCTTC. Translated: CASSPRLYSYNEQFF.

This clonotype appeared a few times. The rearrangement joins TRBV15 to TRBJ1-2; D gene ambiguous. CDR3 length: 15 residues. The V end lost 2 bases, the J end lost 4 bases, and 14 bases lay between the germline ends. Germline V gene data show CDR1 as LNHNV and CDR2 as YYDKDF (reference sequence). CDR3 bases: TGTGCCACCAGCAGATTAATGGACGGACGCTATGGCTACACCTTC. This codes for CATSRLMDGRYGYTF.

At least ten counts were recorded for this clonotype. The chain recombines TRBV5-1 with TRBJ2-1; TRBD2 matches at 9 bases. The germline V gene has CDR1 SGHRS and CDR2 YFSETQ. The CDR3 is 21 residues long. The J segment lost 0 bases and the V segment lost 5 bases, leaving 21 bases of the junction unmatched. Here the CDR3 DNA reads TGCGCCAGCAGTTCTCAAGGACGGCTAGCGGGACAAGGGAGCTCCTACAATGAGCAGTTCTTC. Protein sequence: CASSSQGRLAGQGSSYNEQFF.